Listed here are 22 T cell receptor beta chains from one sample, sequenced in a study of post-analysis software for immune sequencing data. The antigens of these receptors remain unknown. Prepared TCR beta cDNA libraries contained unique molecular identifiers. TCRdb fed the PCR reads into MiXCR, producing one record per CDR3 protein. Found here are approximately 660,000 distinct CDR3 sequences, roughly three fifths of them singletons; the top ten hold 11%. Study-level results: Patients showed TRBV5-6, TRBV5-1 and TRBV20-1 among a handful of TRBV segments more frequent than in controls.

Sequencing was performed on blood. The receptors shown here come from a girl aged 2-9 years with multiple sclerosis.

This clonotype was recorded only once. A junction end diverges from the germline sequence, so it may reflect a read error. The V and J genes are TRBV20-1 and TRBJ2-3; weak D call: TRBD2 (5 bases). The CDR3 totals 12 residues. Germline lookup yields CDR1 DFQATT and CDR2 SNEGSKA (reference sequence). Here the CDR3 reads CSAGESTDTQYF. In nucleotides, the CDR3 is TGCAGTGCCGGGGAAAGCACAGATACACAGTATTTT.

V gene TRBV10-3 combines with J gene TRBJ2-1; unclear D gene. There are 12 residues in the CDR3. Trimming removed 2 bases at V and 9 bases at J, with 8 bases between. The germline V gene encodes CDR1 ENHRY and CDR2 SYGVKD. CDR3 DNA sequence: TGTGCCATCAGTGAGCAATTACTTGAGCAGTTCTTC. Protein: CAISEQLLEQFF.

This clonotype turned up a few times. The rearrangement uses TRBV7-2 and TRBJ2-5; 14 bases are a match to TRBD2. Trimming cost V 8 bases and J 4 bases; bases outside gene matches: 9. Germline-derived CDR1 and CDR2 are SGHTA and FQGNSA. There are 16 residues in the CDR3. CDR3 region: CASLPGTSGRGETQYF. The CDR3 coding sequence is TGTGCCAGCCTTCCCGGGACTAGCGGGAGAGGAGAGACCCAGTACTTC.

This clonotype was seen more than once but under ten times. The CDR3: CASSLSGNNEQFF. DNA of the CDR3: TGTGCCAGCAGCTTATCCGGGAACAATGAGCAGTTCTTC. The V call is TRBV7-2, the J call TRBJ2-1; the D gene is possibly TRBD2 (5 bases). The V gene's germline CDR1 is SGHTA and CDR2 FQGNSA. Trimming left V 2 bases short and J 5 bases short, with 7 bases between. This CDR3 comprises 13 residues.

The chain joins TRBV5-1 to TRBJ2-1, with 7 bases identical to TRBD2. With 5 bases clipped from V and 5 bases from J, the junction kept 4 bases outside the gene matches. This CDR3 has 13 residues. Germline lookup yields CDR1 SGHRS and CDR2 YFSETQ. Here the CDR3 reads CASRRLADNEQFF. The CDR3 DNA sequence: TGCGCCAGCAGGAGGCTAGCGGACAATGAGCAGTTCTTC.

The chain combines TRBV12-3 or TRBV12-4 with TRBJ2-5, with 11 bases matching TRBD2. V gave up 7 bases and J gave up 4 bases; unmatched junction bases: 11. This CDR3 contains 16 residues. The CDR3 DNA reads TGTGCCAGCACCTCAATTAGCGGGAGGGCGTTAGAGACCCAGTACTTC. It specifies CASTSISGRALETQYF.

V is TRBV5-5 and J is TRBJ1-4; TRBD1 matches at 8 bases. CDR1 is SGHKS, CDR2 YYEKEE, per germline (reference sequence). The junction had 7 bases not matched to a gene; V was cut back by 4 bases and J by 8 bases. The CDR3 has 14 amino acids. CDR3 DNA: TGTGCCAGCAGCCCCGGACAGGGATGGGAAAAACTGTTTTTT. Translated, it gives CASSPGQGWEKLFF.

The J gene is TRBJ2-1, the V gene TRBV6-5; D is perhaps TRBD2 (5 bases). The CDR3 sequence is 14 residues long. The germline CDR1 and CDR2 sequences are MNHEY and SVGAGI. Deletions cut 5 bases from V and 5 bases from J, with 13 bases between. The CDR3, as DNA: TGTGCCAGCAGTGAGGGTGTGAGGAACAATGAGCAGTTCTTC. It translates to CASSEGVRNNEQFF.

The CDR3 protein is CSVETGGYGYTF. As DNA, the CDR3 is TGCAGCGTAGAAACAGGGGGCTATGGCTACACCTTC. The chain recombines TRBV29-1 with TRBJ1-2; 8 nucleotides agree with TRBD1. The germline V gene encodes CDR1 SQVTM and CDR2 ANQGSEA. The CDR3 runs to 12 residues. After removal of 6 bases from V and 4 bases from J, the junction contained 4 bases not matched to a gene.

This clonotype has only a few counts. The rearrangement uses TRBV6-5 and TRBJ2-7, with 9 bases that match TRBD2. Germline-derived CDR1 and CDR2 are MNHEY and SVGAGI. This CDR3 is built from 16 residues. After removal of 6 bases from V and 5 bases from J, the junction contained 14 bases not matched to a gene. In DNA form, the CDR3 reads TGTGCCAGCAGCTCACCTAGCGGGGTACGCCCTGACGAGCAGTACTTC. This sequence encodes CASSSPSGVRPDEQYF.

This clonotype was detected a few times. The CDR3 spells CSARIANSYEQYF. As DNA, the CDR3 is TGCAGTGCTAGGATAGCGAATTCCTACGAGCAGTACTTC. The chain joins TRBV20-1 to TRBJ2-7; D is perhaps TRBD2 (5 bases). The V end was cut by 3 bases, the J end by 1 base, with 10 bases between. The CDR3 runs 13 residues. Germline assignment: CDR1 DFQATT and CDR2 SNEGSKA (reference sequence).

This clonotype appeared a few times. The V and J genes are TRBV6-2 or TRBV6-3 and TRBJ1-1, with D perhaps TRBD1 (5 bases). The CDR3 contains 14 residues. Trimming shortened V by 6 bases and J by 4 bases, and 15 bases separated the two germline ends. Germline values: CDR1 MNHEY, CDR2 SVGEGT. CDR3 sequence (DNA): TGTGCCAGCAGGAGTAGGGGACTGGGCACTGAAGCTTTCTTT. Translating gives CASRSRGLGTEAFF.

The V call is TRBV12-3 or TRBV12-4, the J call TRBJ2-1; 7 bases fit TRBD1. Trimming removed 6 bases from V and 4 bases from J; junction bases left unmatched: 9. This CDR3 contains 15 residues. The CDR3 DNA sequence: TGTGCCAGCAGCCTAACAGGGGTTGGGTACAATGAGCAGTTCTTC. Protein product: CASSLTGVGYNEQFF.

V and J are TRBV7-2 and TRBJ2-3; D not resolved. Between the trimmed V and J ends, which lost 1 base and 0 bases, there was a span of 11 bases. Germline CDR1 is SGHTA and CDR2 is FQGNSA. This CDR3 has 16 residues. CDR3 bases: TGTGCCAGCAGCTTAGGGGCCAGTACTAGCACAGATACGCAGTATTTT. Its protein product is CASSLGASTSTDTQYF.

This clonotype appeared a few times. This chain uses TRBV29-1 with TRBJ1-2, with unresolved D. The CDR3 consists of 12 residues. Trimming took 6 bases from V and 4 from J, leaving 12 bases between them. Germline V CDR1 and CDR2: SQVTM, ANQGSEA. Here the CDR3 reads CSVIGISYGYTF. Here the CDR3 DNA reads TGCAGCGTGATCGGGATCTCCTATGGCTACACCTTC.

The chain employs TRBV6-6 and TRBJ2-7, with TRBD1 identical over 9 bases. The CDR3 has 13 amino acids. Looked up from germline, CDR1 is MNHNY and CDR2 is SVGAGI (reference sequence). V dropped 5 bases and J dropped 5; count of bases not matched to a gene: 4. CDR3 nucleotides: TGTGCCAGCAGTATAAACAGGGGGCACGAGCAGTACTTC. Amino acid sequence: CASSINRGHEQYF.

This clonotype was seen only a few times. The chain is built from TRBV6-5 and TRBJ1-1; TRBD1 matches 7 bases. CDR1 MNHEY and CDR2 SVGAGI come from the germline V gene. The CDR3 runs 13 residues. The J segment lost 1 base and the V segment lost 6 bases, leaving 2 bases of the junction unmatched. The DNA for the CDR3 is TGTGCCAGCAGCAGACAGGGGAACACTGAAGCTTTCTTT. This sequence encodes CASSRQGNTEAFF.

The chain combines TRBV12-3 or TRBV12-4 with TRBJ1-1; possible D gene TRBD1, 5 bases. CDR3 length: 14 residues. Trimming removed 5 bases at V and 11 bases at J, with 21 bases between. DNA for the CDR3: TGTGCCAGCAGTACCCGGGACGGAGGGATTTGGGCTTTCTTT. This translates into CASSTRDGGIWAFF.

This clonotype turned up a few times. The chain is built from TRBV7-2 and TRBJ1-1; the D gene is possibly TRBD1 (6 bases). The CDR3 runs 16 residues. Per germline, CDR1 SGHTA and CDR2 FQGNSA. V lost 5 bases, J lost 2 bases, and 18 bases lay in between. The CDR3 DNA follows: TGTGCCAGCAGCCGCCCTCCCGGACAGCCTAACACTGAAGCTTTCTTT. Protein: CASSRPPGQPNTEAFF.

This clonotype is a singleton in its sample. The J gene is TRBJ1-5, the V gene TRBV20-1; no firm D call. Germline CDR1 is DFQATT and CDR2 is SNEGSKA (reference sequence). CDR3 length: 13 residues. Trimming cost V 3 bases and J 3 bases, with 9 bases left between them. The CDR3 spells CSARPGLNQPQHF. In nucleotides, the CDR3 is TGCAGTGCTAGGCCAGGCCTCAATCAGCCCCAGCATTTT.

The V call is TRBV7-2, the J call TRBJ2-5; TRBD1 might be the D (6 bases). Looked up from germline, CDR1 is SGHTA and CDR2 is FQGNSA. V was trimmed by 1 base and J by 2 bases, leaving 17 bases between them. This CDR3 region has 17 residues. This CDR3 reads CASSLVPGQIVQETQYF. The CDR3 DNA reads as TGTGCCAGCAGCTTAGTTCCCGGACAGATAGTGCAAGAGACCCAGTACTTC.

The gene calls are TRBV2 and TRBJ1-2, with D uncertain. The CDR3 sequence is 16 residues long. Trimming took off 2 bases at V and 2 bases at J, with 15 bases between the two ends. The germline V gene has CDR1 SNHLY and CDR2 FYNNEI. The CDR3 sequence: CASSENGWDLNYGYTF. DNA of the CDR3: TGTGCCAGCAGTGAAAACGGCTGGGATCTGAACTATGGCTACACCTTC.